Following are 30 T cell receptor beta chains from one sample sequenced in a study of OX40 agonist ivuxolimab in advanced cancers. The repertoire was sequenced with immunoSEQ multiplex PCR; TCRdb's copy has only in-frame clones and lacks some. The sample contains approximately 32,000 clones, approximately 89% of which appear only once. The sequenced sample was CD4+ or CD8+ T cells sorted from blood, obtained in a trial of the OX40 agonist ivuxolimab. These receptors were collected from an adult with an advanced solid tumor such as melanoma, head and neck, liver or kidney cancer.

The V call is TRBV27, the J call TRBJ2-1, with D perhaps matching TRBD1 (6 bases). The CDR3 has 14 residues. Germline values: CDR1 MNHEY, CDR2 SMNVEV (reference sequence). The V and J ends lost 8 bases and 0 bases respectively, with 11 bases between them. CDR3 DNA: TGTGCCAGCGGACAGATGAGCTCCTACAATGAGCAGTTCTTC. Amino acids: CASGQMSSYNEQFF.

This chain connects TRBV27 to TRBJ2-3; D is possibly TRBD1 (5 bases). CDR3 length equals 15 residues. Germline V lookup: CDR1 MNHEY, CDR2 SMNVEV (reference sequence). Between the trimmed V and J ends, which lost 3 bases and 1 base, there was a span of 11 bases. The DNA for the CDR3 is TGTGCCAGCAGTTTCGGTTGGGGCGGCACAGATACGCAGTATTTT. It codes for CASSFGWGGTDTQYF.

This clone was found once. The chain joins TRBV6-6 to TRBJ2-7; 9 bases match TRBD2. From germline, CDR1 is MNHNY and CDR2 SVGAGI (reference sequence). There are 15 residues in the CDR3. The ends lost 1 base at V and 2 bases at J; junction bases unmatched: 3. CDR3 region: CASSYWSSGAYEQYF. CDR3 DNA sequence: TGTGCCAGCAGTTACTGGTCTAGCGGGGCCTACGAGCAGTACTTC.

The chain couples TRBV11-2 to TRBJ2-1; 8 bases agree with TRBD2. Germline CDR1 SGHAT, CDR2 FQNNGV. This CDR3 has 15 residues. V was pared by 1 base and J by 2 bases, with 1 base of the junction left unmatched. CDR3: CASSLASGPYNEQFF. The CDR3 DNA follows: TGTGCCAGCAGCTTAGCTAGCGGGCCCTACAATGAGCAGTTCTTC.

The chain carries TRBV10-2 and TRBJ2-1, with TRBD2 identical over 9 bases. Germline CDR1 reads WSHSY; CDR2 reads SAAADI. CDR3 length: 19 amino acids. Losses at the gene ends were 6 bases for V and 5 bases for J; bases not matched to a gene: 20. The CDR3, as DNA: TGCGCCAGCAGGGGTCTAATTACTTATACGCGGGAGGGCAACAATGAGCAGTTCTTC. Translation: CASRGLITYTREGNNEQFF.

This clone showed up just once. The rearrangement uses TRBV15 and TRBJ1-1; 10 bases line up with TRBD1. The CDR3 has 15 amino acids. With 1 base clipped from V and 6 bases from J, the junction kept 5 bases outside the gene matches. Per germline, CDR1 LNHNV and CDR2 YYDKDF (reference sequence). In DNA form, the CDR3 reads TGTGCCACCAGCAGAGGGGACAGGGGTATTGCTGAAGCTTTCTTT. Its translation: CATSRGDRGIAEAFF. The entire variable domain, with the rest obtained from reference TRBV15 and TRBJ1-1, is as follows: DAMVIQNPRYQVTQFGKPVTLSCSQTLNHNVMYWYQQKSSQAPKLLFHYYDKDFNNEADTPDNFQSRRPNTSFCFLDIRSPGLGDTAMYLCATSRGDRGIAEAFFGQGTRLTVV.

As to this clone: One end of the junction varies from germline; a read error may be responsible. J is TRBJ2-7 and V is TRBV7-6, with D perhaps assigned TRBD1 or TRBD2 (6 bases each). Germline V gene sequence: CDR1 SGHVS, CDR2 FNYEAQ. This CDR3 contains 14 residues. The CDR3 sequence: CASRLGYREDEQYF. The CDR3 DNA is TGTGCCAGCAGATTAGGGTACAGGGAGGACGAGCAGTACTTC.

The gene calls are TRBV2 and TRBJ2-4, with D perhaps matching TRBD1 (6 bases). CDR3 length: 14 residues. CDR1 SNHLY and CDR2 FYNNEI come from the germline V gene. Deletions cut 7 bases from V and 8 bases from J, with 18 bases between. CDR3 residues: CASIPVGSGDIQYF. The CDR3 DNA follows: TGTGCCAGCATCCCCGTCGGGTCAGGGGACATTCAGTACTTC. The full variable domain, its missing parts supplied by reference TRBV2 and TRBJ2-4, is EPEVTQTPSHQVTQMGQEVILRCVPISNHLYFYWYRQILGQKVEFLVSFYNNEISEKSEIFDDQFSVERPDGSNFTLKIRSTKLEDSAMYFCASIPVGSGDIQYFGAGTRLSVL.

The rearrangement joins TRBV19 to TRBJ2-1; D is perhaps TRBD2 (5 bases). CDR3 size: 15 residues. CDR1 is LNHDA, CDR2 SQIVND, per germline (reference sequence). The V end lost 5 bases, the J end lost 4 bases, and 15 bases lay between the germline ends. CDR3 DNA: TGTGCCAGTAGTCTCGGACTGAGGAGGTACAATGAGCAGTTCTTC. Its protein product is CASSLGLRRYNEQFF.

DNA for the CDR3: TGTGCCAGCAGCACCTGGGGGTTGCGAGAGACCCAGTACTTC. Translation gives CASSTWGLRETQYF. The chain links TRBV7-8 to TRBJ2-5; perhaps D is TRBD1 or TRBD2 (5 bases each). Germline lookup yields CDR1 SGHVS and CDR2 FQNEAQ. The V gene lost 5 bases and the J gene lost 4 bases, with 14 bases spanning the gap. The CDR3 extends over 14 amino acids.

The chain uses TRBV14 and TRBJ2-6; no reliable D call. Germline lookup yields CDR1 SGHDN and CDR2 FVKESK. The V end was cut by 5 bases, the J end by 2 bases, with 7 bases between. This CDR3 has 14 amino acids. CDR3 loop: CASSLGPGANVLTF. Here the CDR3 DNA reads TGTGCCAGCAGCTTAGGTCCTGGGGCCAACGTCCTGACTTTC. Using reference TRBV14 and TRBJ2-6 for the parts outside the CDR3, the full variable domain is EAGVTQFPSHSVIEKGQTVTLRCDPISGHDNLYWYRRVMGKEIKFLLHFVKESKQDESGMPNNRFLAERTGGTYSTLKVQPAELEDSGVYFCASSLGPGANVLTFGAGSRLTVL.

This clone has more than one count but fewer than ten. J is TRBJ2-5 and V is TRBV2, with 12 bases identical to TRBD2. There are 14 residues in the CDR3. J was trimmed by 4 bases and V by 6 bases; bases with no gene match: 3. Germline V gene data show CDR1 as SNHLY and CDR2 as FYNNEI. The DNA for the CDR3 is TGTGCCAGCAGAGGACTAGCGGGGCGAGAGACCCAGTACTTC. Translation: CASRGLAGRETQYF.

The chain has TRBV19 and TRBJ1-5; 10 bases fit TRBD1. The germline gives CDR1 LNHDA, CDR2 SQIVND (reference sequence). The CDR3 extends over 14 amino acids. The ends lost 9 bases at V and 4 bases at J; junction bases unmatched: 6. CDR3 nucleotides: TGTGCCAGCGATGGGACAGGGGTAAATCAGCCCCAGCATTTT. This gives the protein CASDGTGVNQPQHF.

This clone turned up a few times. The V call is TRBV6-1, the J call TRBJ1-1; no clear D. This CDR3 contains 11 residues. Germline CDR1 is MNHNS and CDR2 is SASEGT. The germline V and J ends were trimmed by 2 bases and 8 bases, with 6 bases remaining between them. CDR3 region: CASSEYREAFF. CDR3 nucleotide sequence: TGTGCCAGCAGTGAATACCGGGAAGCTTTCTTT.

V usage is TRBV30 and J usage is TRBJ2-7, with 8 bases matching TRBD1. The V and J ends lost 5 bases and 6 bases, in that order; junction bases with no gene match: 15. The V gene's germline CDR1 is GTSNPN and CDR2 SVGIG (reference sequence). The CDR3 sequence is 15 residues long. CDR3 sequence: CAWEEPPQGVFEQYF. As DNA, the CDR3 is TGTGCCTGGGAGGAACCGCCACAGGGGGTCTTCGAGCAGTACTTC.

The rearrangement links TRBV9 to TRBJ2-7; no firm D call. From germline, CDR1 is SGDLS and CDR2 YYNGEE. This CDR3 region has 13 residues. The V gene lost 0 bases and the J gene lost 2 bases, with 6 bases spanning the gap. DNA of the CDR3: TGTGCCAGCAGCGTAGCCGAGACCTACGAGCAGTACTTC. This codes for CASSVAETYEQYF. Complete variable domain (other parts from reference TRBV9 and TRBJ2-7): DSGVTQTPKHLITATGQRVTLRCSPRSGDLSVYWYQQSLDQGLQFLIQYYNGEERAKGNILERFSAQQFPDLHSELNLSSLELGDSALYFCASSVAETYEQYFGPGTRLTVT.

The CDR3 DNA follows: TGTGCCAGTAGTATAGCAACAGGGATCTCCTACGAGCAGTACTTC. This translates into CASSIATGISYEQYF. V gene TRBV19 combines with J gene TRBJ2-7, with D possibly TRBD1 on 6 matching bases. Trimming left V 1 base short and J 0 bases short, with 10 bases between. The CDR3 sequence is 15 residues long. CDR1 LNHDA and CDR2 SQIVND come from the germline V gene (reference sequence).

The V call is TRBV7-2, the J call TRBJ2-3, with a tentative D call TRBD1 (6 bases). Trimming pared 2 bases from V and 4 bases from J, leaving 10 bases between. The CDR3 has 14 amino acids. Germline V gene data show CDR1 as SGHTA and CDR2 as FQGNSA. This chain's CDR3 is CASSLQGRPDTQYF. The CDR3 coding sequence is TGTGCCAGCAGCTTACAGGGGCGCCCAGATACGCAGTATTTT.

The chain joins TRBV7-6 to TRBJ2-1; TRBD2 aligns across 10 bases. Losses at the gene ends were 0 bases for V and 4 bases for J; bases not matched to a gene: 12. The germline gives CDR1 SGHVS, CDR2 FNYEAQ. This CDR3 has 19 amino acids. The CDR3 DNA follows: TGTGCCAGCAGCTTAGCTAAACTCTGGGTAGCGGGGGGATACAATGAGCAGTTCTTC. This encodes CASSLAKLWVAGGYNEQFF.

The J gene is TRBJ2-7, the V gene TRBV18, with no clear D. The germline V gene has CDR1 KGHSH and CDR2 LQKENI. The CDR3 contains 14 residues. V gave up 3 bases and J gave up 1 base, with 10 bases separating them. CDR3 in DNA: TGTGCCAGCTCACCGGCCGCCTGGTCCTACGAGCAGTACTTC. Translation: CASSPAAWSYEQYF. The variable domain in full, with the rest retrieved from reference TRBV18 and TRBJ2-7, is NAGVMQNPRHLVRRRGQEARLRCSPMKGHSHVYWYRQLPEEGLKFMVYLQKENIIDESGMPKERFSAEFPKEGPSILRIQQVVRGDSAAYFCASSPAAWSYEQYFGPGTRLTVT.

The CDR3 spells CASKGQNYEQYF. CDR3 sequence (DNA): TGTGCCAGTAAGGGACAGAACTACGAGCAGTACTTC. The V gene is TRBV19, the J gene TRBJ2-7; 7 positions match TRBD1. Germline lookup yields CDR1 LNHDA and CDR2 SQIVND (reference sequence). The V segment lost 7 bases and the J segment 3 bases; nucleotides outside the gene matches: 3. The length of the CDR3 is 12 residues.

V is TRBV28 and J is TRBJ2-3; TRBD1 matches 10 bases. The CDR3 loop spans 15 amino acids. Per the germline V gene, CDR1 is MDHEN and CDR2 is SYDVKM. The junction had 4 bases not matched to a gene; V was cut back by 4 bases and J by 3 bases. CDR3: CASSWDRGSTDTQYF. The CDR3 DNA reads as TGTGCCAGCAGTTGGGACAGGGGCAGTACAGATACGCAGTATTTT.

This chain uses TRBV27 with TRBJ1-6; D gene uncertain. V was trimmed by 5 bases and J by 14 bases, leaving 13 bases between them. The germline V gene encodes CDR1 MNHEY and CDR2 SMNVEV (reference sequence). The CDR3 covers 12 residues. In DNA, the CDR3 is TGTGCCAGCAGTCCTCGTGTAAGATCCCTCCACTTT. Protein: CASSPRVRSLHF.

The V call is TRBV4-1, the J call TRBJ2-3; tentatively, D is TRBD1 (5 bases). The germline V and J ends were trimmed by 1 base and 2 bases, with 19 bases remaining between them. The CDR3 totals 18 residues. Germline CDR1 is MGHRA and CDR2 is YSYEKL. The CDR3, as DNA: TGCGCCAGCAGCCAAGGTATAAATAACAGGCCTTCCACAGATACGCAGTATTTT. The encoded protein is CASSQGINNRPSTDTQYF.

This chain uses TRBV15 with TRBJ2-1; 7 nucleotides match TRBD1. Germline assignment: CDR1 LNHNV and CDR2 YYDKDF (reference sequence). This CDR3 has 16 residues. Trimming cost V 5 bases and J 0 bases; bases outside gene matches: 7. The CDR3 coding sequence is TGTGCCACCAGCGGAGGACAGGTTAGCTCCTACAATGAGCAGTTCTTC. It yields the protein CATSGGQVSSYNEQFF.

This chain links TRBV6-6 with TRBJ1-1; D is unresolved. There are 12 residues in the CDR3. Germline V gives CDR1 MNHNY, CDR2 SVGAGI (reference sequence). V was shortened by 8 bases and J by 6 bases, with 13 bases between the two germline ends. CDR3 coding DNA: TGTGCCAGCGTCAAAGGAGTATCTGAAGCTTTCTTT. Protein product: CASVKGVSEAFF.

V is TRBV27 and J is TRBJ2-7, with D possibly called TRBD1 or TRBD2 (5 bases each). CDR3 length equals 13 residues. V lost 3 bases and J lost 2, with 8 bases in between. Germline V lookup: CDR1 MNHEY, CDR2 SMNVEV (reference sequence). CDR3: CASSFGTAYEQYF. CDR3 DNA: TGTGCCAGCAGTTTCGGGACGGCCTACGAGCAGTACTTC.

CDR3 sequence: CASTTSGNTGELFF. Here the CDR3 DNA reads TGTGCCAGCACGACAAGCGGGAACACCGGGGAGCTGTTTTTT. The chain carries TRBV27 and TRBJ2-2; D might be TRBD2 (5 bases). V was cut by 7 bases and J by 1 base, with 10 bases left in between. CDR1 MNHEY and CDR2 SMNVEV come from the germline V gene (reference sequence). The CDR3 is 14 residues long.

As DNA, the CDR3 is TGCAGCGTTGTTTCCAGGAGGAACACTGAAGCTTTCTTT. Translation: CSVVSRRNTEAFF. The chain uses TRBV29-1 and TRBJ1-1; D gene ambiguous. From germline, CDR1 is SQVTM and CDR2 ANQGSEA. The germline V and J ends were trimmed by 4 bases and 1 base, with 10 bases remaining between them. The CDR3 sequence is 13 residues long.

In DNA form, the CDR3 reads TGTGCCAGTAGTACCCACCCAACTGTTCCGGGACAGGGGACGGACGAGCAGTACTTC. As protein: CASSTHPTVPGQGTDEQYF. The V call is TRBV19, the J call TRBJ2-7, with 10 positions matching TRBD1. V gave up 4 bases and J gave up 5 bases; unmatched junction bases: 20. The CDR3 spans 19 residues. The germline CDR1 and CDR2 sequences are LNHDA and SQIVND (reference sequence).